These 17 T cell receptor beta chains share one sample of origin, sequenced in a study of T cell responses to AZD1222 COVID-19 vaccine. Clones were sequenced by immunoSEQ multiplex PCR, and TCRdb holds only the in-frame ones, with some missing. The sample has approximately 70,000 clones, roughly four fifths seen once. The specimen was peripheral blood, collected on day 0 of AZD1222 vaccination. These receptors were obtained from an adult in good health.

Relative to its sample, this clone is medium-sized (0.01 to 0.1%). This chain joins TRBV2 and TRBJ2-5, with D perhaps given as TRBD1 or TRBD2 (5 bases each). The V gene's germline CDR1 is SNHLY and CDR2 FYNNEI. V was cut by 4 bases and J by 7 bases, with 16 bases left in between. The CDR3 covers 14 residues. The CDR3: CASSGGDEQGTQYF. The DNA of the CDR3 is TGTGCCAGCAGTGGAGGGGACGAGCAGGGGACCCAGTACTTC.

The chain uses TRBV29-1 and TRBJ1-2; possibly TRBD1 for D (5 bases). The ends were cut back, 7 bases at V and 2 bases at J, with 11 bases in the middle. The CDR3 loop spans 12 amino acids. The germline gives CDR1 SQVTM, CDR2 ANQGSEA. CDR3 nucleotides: TGCAGCGCCAGGGACGGAAACTATGGCTACACCTTC. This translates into CSARDGNYGYTF.

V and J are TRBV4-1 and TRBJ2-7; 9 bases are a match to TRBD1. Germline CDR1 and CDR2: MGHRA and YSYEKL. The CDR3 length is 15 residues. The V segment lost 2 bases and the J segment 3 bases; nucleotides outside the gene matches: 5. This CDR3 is CASSQIGTGSYEQYF. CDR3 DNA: TGCGCCAGCAGCCAAATCGGGACAGGGAGCTACGAGCAGTACTTC.

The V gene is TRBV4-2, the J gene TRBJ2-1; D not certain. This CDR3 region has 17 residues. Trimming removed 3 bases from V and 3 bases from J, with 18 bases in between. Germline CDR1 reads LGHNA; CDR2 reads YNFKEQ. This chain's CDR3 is CASSHPPSEKLYNEQFF. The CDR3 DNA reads TGTGCCAGCAGCCATCCCCCATCGGAAAAACTCTACAATGAGCAGTTCTTC.

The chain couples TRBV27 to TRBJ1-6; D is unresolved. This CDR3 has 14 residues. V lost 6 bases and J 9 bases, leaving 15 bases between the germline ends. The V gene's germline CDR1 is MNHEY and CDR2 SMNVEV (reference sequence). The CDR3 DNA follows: TGTGCCAGCAGGCCGGGCCAAGGCGGTTCACCCCTCCACTTT. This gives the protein CASRPGQGGSPLHF.

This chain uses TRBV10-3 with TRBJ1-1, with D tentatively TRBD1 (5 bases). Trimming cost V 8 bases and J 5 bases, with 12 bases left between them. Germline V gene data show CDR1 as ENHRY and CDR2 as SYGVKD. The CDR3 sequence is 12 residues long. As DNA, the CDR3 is TGTGCCATCGGGCCTGGGGGGACTGAAGCTTTCTTT. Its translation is CAIGPGGTEAFF.

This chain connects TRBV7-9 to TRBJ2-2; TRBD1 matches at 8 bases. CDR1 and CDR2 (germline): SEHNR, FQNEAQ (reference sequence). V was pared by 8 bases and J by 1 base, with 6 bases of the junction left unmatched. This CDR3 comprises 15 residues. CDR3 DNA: TGTGCCAGCTGCCCCGGGACAGGGAACACCGGGGAGCTGTTTTTT. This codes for CASCPGTGNTGELFF.

The CDR3 DNA is TGTGCCAGCAGCTCGGGACAGGGGGTGATGCAGTTCTTC. Translating gives CASSSGQGVMQFF. V is TRBV2 and J is TRBJ2-1; 11 positions agree with TRBD1. CDR1 and CDR2 from the germline V gene are SNHLY and FYNNEI. J gave up 12 bases and V 6 bases, and 7 bases lay outside the gene matches. The CDR3 is made up of 13 amino acids.

CDR3 residues: CASSQTPGTHEQYF. The CDR3 DNA reads TGTGCCAGCAGTCAAACCCCGGGTACCCACGAGCAGTACTTC. The chain combines TRBV5-6 with TRBJ2-7; no clear D gene. The CDR3 runs 14 residues. Germline CDR1 SGHDT, CDR2 YYEEEE. The V gene lost 5 bases and the J gene lost 5 bases, with 17 bases spanning the gap.

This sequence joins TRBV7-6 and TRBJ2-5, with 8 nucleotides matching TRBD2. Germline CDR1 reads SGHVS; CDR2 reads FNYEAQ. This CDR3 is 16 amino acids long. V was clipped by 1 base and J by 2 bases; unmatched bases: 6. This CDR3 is CASSLGSAGGQETQYF. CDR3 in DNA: TGTGCCAGCAGCTTAGGGTCGGCGGGGGGTCAAGAGACCCAGTACTTC.

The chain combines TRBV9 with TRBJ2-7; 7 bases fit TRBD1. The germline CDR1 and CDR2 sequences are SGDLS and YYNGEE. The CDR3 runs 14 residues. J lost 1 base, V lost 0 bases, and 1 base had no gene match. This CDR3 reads CASSVGDSSYEQYF. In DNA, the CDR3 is TGTGCCAGCAGCGTAGGGGACAGTTCCTACGAGCAGTACTTC.

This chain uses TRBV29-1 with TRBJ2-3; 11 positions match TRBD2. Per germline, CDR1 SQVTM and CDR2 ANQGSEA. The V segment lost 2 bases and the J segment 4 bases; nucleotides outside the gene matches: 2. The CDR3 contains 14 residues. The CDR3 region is CSVEIAGGADTQYF. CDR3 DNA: TGCAGCGTTGAAATAGCGGGGGGGGCAGATACGCAGTATTTT.

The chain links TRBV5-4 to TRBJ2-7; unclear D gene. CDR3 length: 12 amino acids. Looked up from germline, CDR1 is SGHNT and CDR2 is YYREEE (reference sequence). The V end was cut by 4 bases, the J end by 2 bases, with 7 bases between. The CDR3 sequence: CASSDETYEQYF. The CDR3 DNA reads TGTGCCAGCAGCGACGAAACCTACGAGCAGTACTTC.

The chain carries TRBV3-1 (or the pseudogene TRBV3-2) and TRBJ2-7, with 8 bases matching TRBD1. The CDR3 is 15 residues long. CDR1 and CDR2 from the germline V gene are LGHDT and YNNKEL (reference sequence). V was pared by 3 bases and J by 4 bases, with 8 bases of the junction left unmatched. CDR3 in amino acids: CASSQTVTGGYEQYF. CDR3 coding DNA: TGTGCCAGCAGCCAGACGGTAACAGGGGGATACGAGCAGTACTTC.

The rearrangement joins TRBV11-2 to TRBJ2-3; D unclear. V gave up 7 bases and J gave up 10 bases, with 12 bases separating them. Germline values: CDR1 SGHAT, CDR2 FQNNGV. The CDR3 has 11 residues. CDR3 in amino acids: CASIRYGSQYF. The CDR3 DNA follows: TGTGCCAGCATACGTTACGGGTCGCAGTATTTT.

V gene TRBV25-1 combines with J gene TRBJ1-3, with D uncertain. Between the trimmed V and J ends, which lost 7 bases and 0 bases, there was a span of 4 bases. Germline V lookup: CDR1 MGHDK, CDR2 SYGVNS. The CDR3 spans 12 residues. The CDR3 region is CASTPSGNTIYF. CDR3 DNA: TGTGCCAGCACCCCCTCTGGAAACACCATATATTTT.

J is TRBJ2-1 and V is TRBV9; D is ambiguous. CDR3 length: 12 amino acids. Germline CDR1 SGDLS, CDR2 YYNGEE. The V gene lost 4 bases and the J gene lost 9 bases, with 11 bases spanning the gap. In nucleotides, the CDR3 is TGTGCCAGCAGCCCCAGGCTAGGTGAGCAGTTCTTC. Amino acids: CASSPRLGEQFF.